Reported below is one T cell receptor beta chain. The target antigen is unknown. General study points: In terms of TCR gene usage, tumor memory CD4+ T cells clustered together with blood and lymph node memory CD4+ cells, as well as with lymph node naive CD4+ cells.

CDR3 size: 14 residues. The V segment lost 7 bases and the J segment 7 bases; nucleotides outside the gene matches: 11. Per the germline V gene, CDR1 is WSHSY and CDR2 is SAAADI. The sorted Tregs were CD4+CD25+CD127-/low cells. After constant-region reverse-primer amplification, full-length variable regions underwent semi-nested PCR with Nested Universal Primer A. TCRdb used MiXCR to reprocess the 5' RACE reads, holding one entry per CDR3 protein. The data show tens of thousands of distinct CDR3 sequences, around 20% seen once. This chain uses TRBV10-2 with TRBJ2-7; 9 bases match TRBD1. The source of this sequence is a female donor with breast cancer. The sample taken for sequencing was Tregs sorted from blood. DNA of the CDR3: TGCGCCAGCACAGGAGGGACAGGGACCCGGGAGCAGTACTTC. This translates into CASTGGTGTREQYF.